This T cell receptor (beta chain) was sequenced in a study of T cell clusters in autoimmune cytopenias (dated by TCRdb to between 2018 and 2021). Looking at the study overall: Of the 40 to 45 healthy donor controls, approximately 23 were female, and the group had a mean age of roughly 56 years and a median age of roughly 59 years. TRB sequencing reached a median depth of roughly 52,000 reads per sample and yielded a median of about 2,200 distinct TRB clonotypes per sample. Peripheral blood TRB and IGH repertoires were sequenced in autoimmune cytopenia patients at active disease and during treatment follow-up, alongside healthy, CLL and autoimmune hepatitis controls. The study aimed to test whether autoimmune cytopenia patients carry a disease-specific immune repertoire signature usable as a blood-based biomarker. For primary cytopenia the controls were 20 to 30 age-matched healthy donors, whereas for secondary cytopenia the controls were over eleven age-matched CLL patients. The comparison group for autoimmune hepatitis repertoires was some 22 healthy donors matched for age and sex.

TRB amplification used about 260 ng of peripheral blood genomic DNA, tens of thousands of genome equivalents, per sample. To amplify TRB rearrangements, a touch-down multiplex PCR protocol was run with the TRB-A and TRB-B primer pools combined in a single tube. Illumina adapters and sample indices were added to the amplicons through two consecutive PCR reactions performed with Phusion HS II polymerase. The amplicons were purified from gel with the NucleoSpin Gel and PCR Clean-up kit, after which the amplicons were quantified by Qubit and checked for quality on an Agilent 2100 Bioanalyzer. Sequencing of the libraries was performed on an Illumina MiSeq with 600-cycle, single-indexed, paired-end runs. The study's processing was this. Alignment and assembly of TRB reads were performed with MiXCR version 2.1.12 and the default MiXCR reference library. Each unique CDR3 nucleotide sequence defined a clone, and only productive sequences with at least two reads were analysed. Repertoire diversity was assessed by alpha-parameterized diversity profiles (alpha 0 to 5), including Shannon (alpha 1) and Simpson (alpha 2) indices, computed with an R script. Combinatorial TRB VJ usage was calculated with the tcR package and was compared between cohorts by principal component analysis performed with ade4. TCRbeta CDR3s were clustered with GLIPH on cohort pairs matched by age and read depth, and cluster frequencies were compared by Wilcoxon test. Each CDR3 protein sequence appears as one entry after TCRdb reprocessed the reads, and no DNA is included. These V and J calls originate from TCRdb's pipeline instead of the authors' own analysis. The sample table holds about 10,000 distinct CDR3 sequences. The ten largest clonotypes hold roughly 20% of the sample.

Beyond this particular receptor, the publication reports: The T cell clusters were defined only in silico, and the functional role of the clusters was left to be validated experimentally. GLIPH results suggested that primary autoimmune cytopenia patients were missing physiological T cell clusters, with 51 clusters found only in healthy donors compared with about 16 found only in patients. TRB repertoire shifts, with less even repertoires in secondary cytopenia and CLL, mostly reflected lymphoma bias rather than autoimmunity. The cluster-lack signature was not seen for secondary cytopenia versus CLL, apparently masked by the dominant lymphoma-associated repertoire. Healthy donors showed 2.5 to 3-fold more exclusive TRB clusters than active autoimmune hepatitis patients, consistent with an autoimmunity-wide signature.

Its count unrecorded, this clonotype is medium-sized (0.01 to 0.1%) by frequency. What antigen it recognizes has not been identified. Including the terminal cysteine and phenylalanine, the CDR3 comprises 12 residues. No DNA has been recorded. CDR1 is given as SQVTM and CDR2 as ANQGSEA, both from the germline V gene. The same data also contributed to another study, on T cell repertoires in aging, cancer and after chemotherapy. According to the second study: Donors were distributed across six age groups ranging from 30 or younger to 70 or older, with at least three individuals included per group. Control TCR repertoires from healthy donors were recorded across several months to years, and re-sampling revealed clear clonal overlap. In total, the full dataset held 7.5 million to 9.5 million TCR reads. Compared with age-matched healthy donors, untreated patients with hematological or solid cancers had significantly lower TCR diversity and higher clonality in blood. Declining TCR diversity with age in healthy donors was mainly explained by loss of richness; in cancer patients, loss of evenness also contributed. An increase in median generation probability over the chemotherapy interval was observed in both cancer cohorts, suggesting that the repertoire was reconstituted through rebound thymic output. It was noted by the authors that conclusions about immunological memory after chemotherapy cannot be drawn from the repertoire data. To look at immunoaging and at how T cells reconstitute after chemotherapy, the study profiled TCR beta repertoires in peripheral blood from both healthy donors and cancer patients. The cohort comprised some 220 cancer patients, 90 to 94 with hematological and over 110 with solid cancers, plus 95 healthy donors as a reference group. Processing of the TRB sequences was carried out with MiXCR versions 2.12 and 3.0.5. The repertoire metrics were Shannon diversity, evenness, clonality (defined as one minus evenness), and alpha-parameterized diversity profiles covering alpha 0 to 5. Generation probabilities of clones in paired pre- and post-chemotherapy samples were computed with the IGoR algorithm.

The TCR was taken from a human donor in good health. Material for sequencing was peripheral blood. The rearranged segments are TRBV29-1 and TRBJ2-1; no DNA is available, so the TRBD1 call from TCRdb remains unchecked. The CDR3 protein sequence reads: CRGGESYNEQFF.